This T cell receptor beta chain comes out of a study of identifying expanded T cells in peripheral blood. Study-level points and caveats: Clone count variance between roughly 2-week samples rose with total template count. Differentially abundant clones: around 1.1 between replicates, about 15 at around 15 days, over 18 at four.

Collection occurred without any documented infections or immune events in donors. The germline V gene encodes CDR1 SGHNT and CDR2 YYREEE (reference sequence). V lost 4 bases, J lost 1 base, and 14 bases lay in between. The CDR3 totals 15 residues. TCRdb keeps only in-frame clones here, not all; method: immunoSEQ multiplex PCR. The sample holds about 94,000 clones, 88% seen once. Only one count was recorded for this clone. What it binds is not known. The chain has TRBV5-4 and TRBJ1-1; D is undetermined. The sequence came from a person between 18 and 75 years old in good health. Sequenced material: blood. The CDR3 DNA is TGTGCCAGCAGCATAGACAACTTTAGGAACACTGAAGCTTTCTTT. This encodes CASSIDNFRNTEAFF.